This T cell receptor (beta chain) comes out of a study of T cell responses to AZD1222 COVID-19 vaccine. Findings of the study overall: Breadth and depth of Spike-specific TCRs rose after two AZD1222 doses.

The repertoire was sequenced with immunoSEQ multiplex PCR; TCRdb's copy has only in-frame clones and lacks some. The sample lists around 130,000 clones; roughly 85% were seen once. The V gene's germline CDR1 is SGDLS and CDR2 YYNGEE. V was trimmed by 0 bases and J by 7 bases, leaving 11 bases between them. The CDR3 covers 13 residues. In the case of this clone: The antigen is unknown.

The clonotype was recovered from an adult in good health. The chain has TRBV9 and TRBJ2-7, with D possibly being TRBD1 (5 bases). Here the sequenced sample was peripheral blood, taken on day 0 of AZD1222 vaccination. The CDR3 region has the DNA TGTGCCAGCAGCGTAGAGATGGGGCGTGAGCAGTACTTC. This sequence encodes CASSVEMGREQYF.